This record looks at one TCR beta chain sequence and its context. TCRdb keeps only in-frame clones here, not all; method: immunoSEQ multiplex PCR. The data hold approximately 30,000 clones, with around 90% observed a single time. This entry is derived from a study of T cell changes during pregnancy in multiple sclerosis. Sample: CD8+ T cells from peripheral blood mononuclear cells, taken before pregnancy. The clonotype was recovered from a female donor with multiple sclerosis, enrolled in a pregnancy study.

CDR3 loop: CASSKSLGVCARSTYEQYF. The CDR3 DNA follows: TGTGCCAGCAGCAAATCGTTGGGCGTTTGTGCTCGATCTACCTACGAGCAGTACTTC. The rearrangement uses TRBV21-1 and TRBJ2-7; TRBD1 is the table's D call and was not checked against the DNA. TRBV21-1 is marked as a pseudogene. This CDR3 spans 19 amino acids.